Reported below is one TCR beta chain. This sequence is one base from a far larger clone and is likely a read error. Other DNA sequences in the sample encode the same CDR3. This specimen comes from a study of shared clonotypes between healthy human individuals. For the study at large: Researchers drew samples from a couple of women and a few men aged 18 to 49.

Within Nashville, Tennessee resided all donors, each a Caucasian adult. The assay was immunoSEQ multiplex PCR, and TCRdb's table has in-frame clones only and misses some. The sample carries around 500,000 clones, about three quarters recorded once. V lost 7 bases to trimming and J lost 3 bases; unmatched junction nucleotides: 7. The CDR3 is made up of 15 amino acids. Germline values: CDR1 MRHNA, CDR2 SNTAGT. The source is a woman aged 40-49 years in good health. Some clones in this sample may be carry-over from other donors' samples. The sample was PBMCs. The chain combines TRBV6-4 with TRBJ2-2, with 8 bases lining up with TRBD2. The DNA of the CDR3 is TGTGCCAGCACCCGCACGGGGGGGGACACCGGGGAGCTGTTTTTT. Its translation is CASTRTGGDTGELFF.